This TCR beta chain was identified during a study of post-analysis software for immune sequencing data. In regard to this clonotype: The antigen remains unidentified.

Study-level points and caveats: Elevated frequency relative to controls characterized four or five TRBV segments in patients, TRBV5-6, TRBV5-1 and TRBV20-1 among them.

Trimming removed 8 bases from V and 5 bases from J, with 15 bases in between. The CDR3 totals 13 residues. Germline loops: CDR1 MNHNY, CDR2 SVGAGI (reference sequence). Unique-molecular-identifier-tagged TCR beta cDNA libraries were used. TCRdb fed the PCR reads into MiXCR, producing one record per CDR3 protein. This table holds hundreds of thousands of distinct CDR3 sequences, roughly 46% found once. The sample was blood. The genes are TRBV6-6 and TRBJ1-1; tentative D call: TRBD1 (6 bases). This receptor was taken from a girl aged 5-17 years with multiple sclerosis. CDR3 bases: TGTGCCAGCGTCTGGGGGGGCGATACTGAAGCTTTCTTT. It yields the protein CASVWGGDTEAFF.